The rows below give T cell receptor beta chains drawn from one sample of a study of T cell responses to AZD1222 COVID-19 vaccine. Data came from immunoSEQ multiplex PCR; TCRdb stores just in-frame clones and leaves some out. The data show approximately 100,000 clones, roughly 86% seen once. The source was peripheral blood, collected 28 days after the second dose of the MenACWY control vaccine. These receptors originate from an adult who received the MenACWY meningococcal vaccine as a control. CDR3s leave out the opening cysteine and the closing phenylalanine or tryptophan.

v_gene	j_gene	CDR3aa
TRBV28	TRBJ1-1	ASSPRTARSAEAF
TRBV3-1/TRBV3-2	TRBJ1-1	ARRRQWVSEAF
TRBV5-1	TRBJ2-1	ASSALRTDSYNEQF
TRBV4-1	TRBJ1-2	ASSQNRANYGYT
TRBV4-1	TRBJ1-1	ASSQESWPTEAF
TRBV7-2	TRBJ1-2	ASSLASGTPPQGGYT
TRBV28	TRBJ1-5	ASSPGQGGNQPQH
TRBV5-5	TRBJ1-4	ASSSGPARTNEKLF
TRBV5-1	TRBJ2-2	ASSLPGGANGELF
TRBV7-2	TRBJ2-3	ASSLVWALDTQY
TRBV6-5	TRBJ1-6	ASKAGGISPLH
TRBV5-8	TRBJ1-3	ASSPRNTIY
TRBV7-8	TRBJ1-5	ASSLRETFYSNQPQH
TRBV10-3	TRBJ2-7	AIGRGTTNYEQY
TRBV28	TRBJ1-5	ASSWYSNQPQH
TRBV18	TRBJ2-7	ASSPGTSSSYEQY
TRBV5-3	TRBJ2-1	ARSLESGTSGRVQF
TRBV7-2	TRBJ1-5	ASSLGPGMGQPQH
TRBV27	TRBJ2-1	ASSSGLLHYNEQF
TRBV5-4	TRBJ2-3	ASSSLGQGEADTQY
TRBV28	TRBJ2-5	ASSLGSGVRETQY
TRBV5-1	TRBJ1-2	ASSTEGLGPGYT
TRBV28	TRBJ1-2	ASSFQGGFNYGYT
TRBV7-6	TRBJ1-2	ASSSLADDRDYGYT
TRBV5-1	TRBJ1-1	ASSLVQANTEAF
TRBV7-6	TRBJ2-7	ASSLGLGASYEQY
TRBV27	TRBJ1-2	ASSRTGASYGYT
TRBV7-9	TRBJ1-3	ASSLGQGANTIY
TRBV6-2/TRBV6-3	TRBJ2-1	ASSYKTPRRVAGVDEQF
TRBV10-1	TRBJ2-7	ASSATDSYEQY
TRBV19	TRBJ2-3	ASRPRGTDTQY
TRBV5-4	TRBJ2-7	ASSHDGPGEQY
TRBV2	TRBJ1-1	ASSERPPGIGEAF
TRBV5-1	TRBJ1-1	ASSFTGGTEAF
TRBV27	TRBJ2-1	ASRVEGSYNEQF
TRBV29-1	TRBJ2-5	SVASDQETQY
TRBV5-5	TRBJ1-2	ASSLAPFSDGLAGGYT
TRBV11-3	TRBJ2-1	ASSPGDTNEQF
TRBV7-9	TRBJ1-2	ASSRQGPLKGDGYT
TRBV9	TRBJ2-3	ASSVTGSTDTQY
TRBV7-9	TRBJ1-1	ASSFGEGVAF
TRBV19	TRBJ1-5	ASSIDAISNQPQH
TRBV6-6	TRBJ2-6	ASSLTPKGGKLSGANVLT
TRBV28	TRBJ1-1	ASSLRRGGYTEAF
TRBV5-1	TRBJ2-3	ASSLGTSGGLDTQY
TRBV19	TRBJ1-4	ASSTQPATNEKLF
TRBV9	TRBJ2-3	ASSVVWGSTDTQY
TRBV28	TRBJ2-7	ASSFATYEQY
TRBV27	TRBJ1-1	ASSSTGGHRTEAF
TRBV18	TRBJ2-7	ASSPLGDYEQY
TRBV19	TRBJ2-4	ASSIVEGLAKNIQY
TRBV4-3	TRBJ2-5	ASSQDRVRETQY
TRBV25-1	TRBJ2-7	ASALTGSTYEQY
TRBV5-1	TRBJ1-1	ASSGGGNTEAF
TRBV7-2	TRBJ2-1	ASSIGTRLLAEQF
TRBV11-2	TRBJ2-5	ASSFGVLGETQY
TRBV3-1/TRBV3-2	TRBJ2-2	ASSQFTTGELF
TRBV11-2	TRBJ2-7	ASSLVQGPYEQY
TRBV4-3	TRBJ2-1	ASSRTSGGYNEQF
TRBV3-1/TRBV3-2	TRBJ2-2	ASSQTSGRNTGELF